The TCR beta chain under discussion was sequenced for a study of blood T cell repertoires in COVID-19. The wider study: T cells, B-cell-depleted T cells, or PBMCs provided the cDNA or gDNA that served as material.

Trimming stripped 0 bases from V and 4 bases from J, with 16 bases between. This CDR3 is 16 amino acids long. Germline V gene sequence: CDR1 SGDLS, CDR2 YYNGEE. Per the authors' pipeline: Reference gene primer amplification gave estimated nucleated cell counts. Repertoires were generated with immunoSEQ multiplex PCR, while TCRdb's copy carries only in-frame clones and drops some. V, J and clone size are those of that table, while D and trimming were read from the DNA. The sample gives approximately 160,000 clones, more than 90% of which show up once; 15% to 20% is in the top ten. The sequence derives from a man in his sixties with active or convalescent COVID-19. The sequencing input was peripheral blood. The rearrangement links TRBV9 to TRBJ1-1, with D uncertain. CDR3 amino acids: CASSVVERWPSTEAFF. As DNA, the CDR3 is TGTGCCAGCAGCGTAGTGGAGAGGTGGCCAAGCACTGAAGCTTTCTTT.